The clone carrying this TCR beta chain appeared many times. V lost 0 bases, J lost 3 bases, and 8 bases lay in between. Germline assignment: CDR1 MNHEY and CDR2 SVGEGT. The CDR3 length is 14 residues. This sample stems from a study of Graves' ophthalmopathy and Graves' hyperthyroidism. From RNA, the CDR3 regions of TCR beta chains were amplified and sequenced. Amplification began with first-round RT-PCR using HTBI primers, then second-round multiplex PCR was performed. TCRdb ran MiXCR on the multiplex PCR reads and lists one entry per CDR3 protein. The sample lists fewer than 650,000 distinct CDR3 sequences; 22% were seen once.

Sequences were obtained from peripheral blood. The chain links TRBV6-2 or TRBV6-3 to TRBJ2-5; a weak D match, TRBD1 (6 bases). The receptor comes from a young woman with stable Graves' hyperthyroidism. Some clones in this sample may be carry-over from other donors' samples. The DNA of the CDR3 is TGTGCCAGCAGTTACTCGGGACACGAAGAGACCCAGTACTTC. Translating it yields CASSYSGHEETQYF.